This T cell receptor beta chain was captured by sequencing in a study of technical replicates of blood from a few donors. Method: immunoSEQ multiplex PCR; TCRdb's copy keeps in-frame clones and lacks some. The data contain some 76,000 clones, 85% to 95% of them singletons. Germline V gene sequence: CDR1 SQVTM, CDR2 ANQGSEA. The trim removed 5 bases at V and 0 bases at J, leaving 5 bases unmatched. The CDR3 covers 15 residues. The sequence derives from a human donor in good health. The V gene is TRBV29-1, the J gene TRBJ2-5, with 11 bases that match TRBD2. Sequenced sample: T cells isolated from PBMCs. CDR3 sequence (DNA): TGCAGCGTTACCGGGACTAGCGGATACCAAGAGACCCAGTACTTC. This translates into CSVTGTSGYQETQYF. Looking up the rest from reference TRBV29-1 and TRBJ2-5 gives the full variable domain: SAVISQKPSRDICQRGTSLTIQCQVDSQVTMMFWYRQQPGQSLTLIATANQGSEATYESGFVIDKFPISRPNLTFSTLTVSNMSPEDSSIYLCSVTGTSGYQETQYFGPGTRLLVL.